A selection of T cell receptor beta chains follows, all from one sample in a study of control samples from healthy donors and cancer patients. Data came from immunoSEQ multiplex PCR; TCRdb stores just in-frame clones and leaves some out. The data contain 100,000 to 150,000 clones, around 94% of them singletons. Specimen: PBMCs. These receptors all stem from a man older than 75 with head and neck cancer. Each CDR3 is given with its conserved first and last residue.

V gene	J gene	CDR3 protein
TRBV30	TRBJ2-2	CAWSPGLSTGELFF
TRBV2	TRBJ2-1	CASSVGQGLGFF
TRBV7-9	TRBJ1-1	CASSLFRQMNTEAFF
TRBV12-3/TRBV12-4	TRBJ1-1	CASSFKGDTEAFF
TRBV7-8	TRBJ2-5	CASSLEPRQETQYF
TRBV9	TRBJ1-1	CASSVDPSLNTEAFF
TRBV4-2	TRBJ2-5	CASSQGRRGPQETQYF
TRBV7-7	TRBJ2-3	CASSAGLAGGLGTDTQYF
TRBV10-3	TRBJ1-1	CAISDRPGVTEAFF
TRBV10-3	TRBJ2-1	CAISGNNEQFF
TRBV15	TRBJ2-6	CATRAGTRPSGANVLTF
TRBV2	TRBJ2-1	CASSLLVSDEQFF
TRBV5-4	TRBJ2-1	CASSPRRGDFNEQFF
TRBV3-1/TRBV3-2	TRBJ1-2	CASSQVQGNGYTF
TRBV5-1	TRBJ1-1	CASSLGGEGTEAFF
TRBV5-4	TRBJ2-3	CASSPTGGGTDTQYF
TRBV27	TRBJ2-7	CASRSTQSSYEQYF
TRBV5-1	TRBJ2-3	CASRRAAGGSTDTQYF
TRBV27	TRBJ1-5	CGLHRGQPQHF
TRBV3-1/TRBV3-2	TRBJ1-6	CASSQAFSPLHF
TRBV2	TRBJ2-5	CASSGTVQTQYF
TRBV18	TRBJ2-2	CASSPPGQINTGELFF
TRBV19	TRBJ2-5	CASDEEAGGQETQYF
TRBV21-1	TRBJ1-3	CASTRFSGNTIYF
TRBV27	TRBJ2-1	CASSPRRRTEQFF
TRBV9	TRBJ2-1	CASSVLGSSSYNEQFF
TRBV19	TRBJ1-5	CASSGGRGTSGQPQHF
TRBV11-2	TRBJ2-3	CASSLDIAGGFGDTQYF
TRBV6-5	TRBJ1-2	CASSYDDLGYGYTF
TRBV5-1	TRBJ2-7	CASRGTLTRGMEQYF
TRBV18	TRBJ2-7	CASSPRAGYSYEQYF
TRBV7-8	TRBJ2-7	CASSFKREVNEQYF
TRBV5-1	TRBJ2-7	CASSLEAVYEQYF
TRBV6-5	TRBJ2-7	CASSSTGTGSSYEQYF
TRBV4-3	TRBJ2-1	CASSQDRAGGFNEQFF
TRBV30	TRBJ2-1	CAWSVRGRDYNEQFF
TRBV15	TRBJ2-7	CATSRDRTYEQYF
TRBV5-8	TRBJ2-7	CASSPARGQYF
TRBV5-4	TRBJ2-7	CASSSPDRDEQYF
TRBV7-2	TRBJ1-4	CASSLTVSNEKLFF
TRBV6-5	TRBJ2-1	CASRGTGKSYNEQFF
TRBV10-1	TRBJ2-7	CASSDQGRDEQYF